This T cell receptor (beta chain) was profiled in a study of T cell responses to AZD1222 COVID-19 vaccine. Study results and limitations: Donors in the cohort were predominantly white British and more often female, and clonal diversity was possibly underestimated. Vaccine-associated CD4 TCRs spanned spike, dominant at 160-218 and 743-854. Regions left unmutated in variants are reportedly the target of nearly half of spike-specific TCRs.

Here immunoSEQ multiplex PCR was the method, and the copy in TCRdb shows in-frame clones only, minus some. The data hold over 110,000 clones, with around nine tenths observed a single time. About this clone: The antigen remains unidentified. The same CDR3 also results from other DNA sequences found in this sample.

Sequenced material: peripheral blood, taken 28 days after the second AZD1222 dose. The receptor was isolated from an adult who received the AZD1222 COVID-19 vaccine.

The CDR3 nucleotides are TGCGCCAGCAGCTTGGATGGGGGAGGCTACACCTTC. Translated, it gives CASSLDGGGYTF. The rearrangement uses TRBV5-1 and TRBJ1-2, with D perhaps matching TRBD1 (5 bases). CDR1 and CDR2 from the germline V gene are SGHRS and YFSETQ. Trimming cost V 0 bases and J 8 bases, with 8 bases left between them. The CDR3 has 12 amino acids.